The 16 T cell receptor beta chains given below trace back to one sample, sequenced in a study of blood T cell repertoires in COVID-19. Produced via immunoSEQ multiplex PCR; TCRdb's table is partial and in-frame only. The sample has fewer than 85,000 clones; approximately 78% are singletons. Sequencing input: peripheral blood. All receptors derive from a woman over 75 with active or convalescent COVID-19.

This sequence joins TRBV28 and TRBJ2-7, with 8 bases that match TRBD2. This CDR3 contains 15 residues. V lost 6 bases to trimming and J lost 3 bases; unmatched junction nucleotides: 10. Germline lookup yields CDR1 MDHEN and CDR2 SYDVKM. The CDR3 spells CASSPPPGGGYEQYF. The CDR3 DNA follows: TGTGCCAGCAGCCCCCCCCCGGGAGGGGGCTACGAGCAGTACTTC.

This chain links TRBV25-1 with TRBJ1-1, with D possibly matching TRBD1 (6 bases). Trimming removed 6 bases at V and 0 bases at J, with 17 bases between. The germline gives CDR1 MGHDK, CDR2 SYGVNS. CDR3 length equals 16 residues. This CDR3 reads CASSPNRAPMNTEAFF. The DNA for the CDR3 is TGTGCCAGCAGCCCAAACAGGGCCCCTATGAACACTGAAGCTTTCTTT. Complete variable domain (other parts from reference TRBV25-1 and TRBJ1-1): EADIYQTPRYLVIGTGKKITLECSQTMGHDKMYWYQQDPGMELHLIHYSYGVNSTEKGDLSSESTVSRIRTEHFPLTLESARPSHTSQYLCASSPNRAPMNTEAFFGQGTRLTVV.

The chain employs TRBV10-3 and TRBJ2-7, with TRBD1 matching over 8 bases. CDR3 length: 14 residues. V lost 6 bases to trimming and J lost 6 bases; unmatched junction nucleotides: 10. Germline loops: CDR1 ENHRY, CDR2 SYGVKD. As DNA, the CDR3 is TGTGCCATCAGCCCGCGACAGGGGCAAAGCGAGCAGTACTTC. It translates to CAISPRQGQSEQYF.

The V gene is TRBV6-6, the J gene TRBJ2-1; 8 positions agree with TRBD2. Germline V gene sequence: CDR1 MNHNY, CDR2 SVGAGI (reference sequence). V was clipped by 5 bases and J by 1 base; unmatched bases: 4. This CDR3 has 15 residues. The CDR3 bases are TGTGCCAGCAGTAGAAGCGGGGGTTCCTACAATGAGCAGTTCTTC. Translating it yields CASSRSGGSYNEQFF.

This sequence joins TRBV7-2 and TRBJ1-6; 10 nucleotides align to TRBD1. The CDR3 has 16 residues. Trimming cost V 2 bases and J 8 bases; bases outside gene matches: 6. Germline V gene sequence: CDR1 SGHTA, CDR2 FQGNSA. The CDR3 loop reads CASSLISGQGYSPLHF. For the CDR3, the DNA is TGTGCCAGCAGCTTAATCTCGGGACAGGGGTATTCACCCCTCCACTTT.

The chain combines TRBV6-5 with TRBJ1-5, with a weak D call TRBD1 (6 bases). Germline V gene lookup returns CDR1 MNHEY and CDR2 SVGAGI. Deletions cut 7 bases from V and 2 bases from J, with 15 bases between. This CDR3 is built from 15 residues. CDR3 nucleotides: TGTGCCAGCAAGCCCCAGGGGATGCGCAATCAGCCCCAGCATTTT. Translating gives CASKPQGMRNQPQHF.

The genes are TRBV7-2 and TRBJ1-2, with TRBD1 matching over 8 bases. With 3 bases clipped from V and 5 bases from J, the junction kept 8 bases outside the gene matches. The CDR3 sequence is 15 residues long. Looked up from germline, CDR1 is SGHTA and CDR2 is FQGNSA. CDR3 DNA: TGTGCCAGCAGCTTGTATCAGGGGGCCGAATATGGCTACACCTTC. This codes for CASSLYQGAEYGYTF.

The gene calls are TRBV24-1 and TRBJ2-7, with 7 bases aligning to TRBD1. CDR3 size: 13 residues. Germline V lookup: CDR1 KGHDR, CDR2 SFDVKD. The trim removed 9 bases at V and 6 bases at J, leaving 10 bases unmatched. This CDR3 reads CATARGPLGEQYF. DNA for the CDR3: TGTGCCACCGCGAGGGGGCCCTTGGGCGAGCAGTACTTC.

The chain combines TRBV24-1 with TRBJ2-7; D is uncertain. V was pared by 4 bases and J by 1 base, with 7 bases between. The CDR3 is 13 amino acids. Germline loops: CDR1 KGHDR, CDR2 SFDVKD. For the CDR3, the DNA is TGTGCCACCAGTGAGTCCTTTTCCTACGAGCAGTACTTC. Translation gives CATSESFSYEQYF.

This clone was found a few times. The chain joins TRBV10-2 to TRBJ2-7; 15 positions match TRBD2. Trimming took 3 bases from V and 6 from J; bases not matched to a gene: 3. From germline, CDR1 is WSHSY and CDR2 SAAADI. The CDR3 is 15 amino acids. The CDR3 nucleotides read TGCGCCAGCAGTGACTTGGGACTAGCGGGGGGCGAGCAGTACTTC. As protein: CASSDLGLAGGEQYF.

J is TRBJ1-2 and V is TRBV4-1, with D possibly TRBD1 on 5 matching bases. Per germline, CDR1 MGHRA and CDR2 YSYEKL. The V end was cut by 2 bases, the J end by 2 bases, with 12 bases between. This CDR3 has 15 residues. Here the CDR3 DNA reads TGCGCCAGCAGCCAATTGGACAAGGCAAACTATGGCTACACCTTC. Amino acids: CASSQLDKANYGYTF.

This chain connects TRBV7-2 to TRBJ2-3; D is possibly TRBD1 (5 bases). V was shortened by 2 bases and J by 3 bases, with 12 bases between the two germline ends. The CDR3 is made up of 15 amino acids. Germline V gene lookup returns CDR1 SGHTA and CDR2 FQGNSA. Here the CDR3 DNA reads TGTGCCAGCAGCTTAAGGGGATATGAGACAGATACGCAGTATTTT. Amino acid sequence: CASSLRGYETDTQYF.

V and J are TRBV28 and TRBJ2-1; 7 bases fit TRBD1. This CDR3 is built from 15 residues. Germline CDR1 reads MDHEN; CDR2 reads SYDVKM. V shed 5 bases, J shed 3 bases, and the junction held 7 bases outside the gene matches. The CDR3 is CASSNRQGNYNEQFF. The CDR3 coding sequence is TGTGCCAGCAGTAATAGACAGGGCAACTACAATGAGCAGTTCTTC.

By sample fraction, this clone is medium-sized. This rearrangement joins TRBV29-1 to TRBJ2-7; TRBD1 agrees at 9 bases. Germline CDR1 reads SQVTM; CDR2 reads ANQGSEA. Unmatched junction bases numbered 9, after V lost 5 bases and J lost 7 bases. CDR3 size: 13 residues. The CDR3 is CSVTGGWNEEQYF. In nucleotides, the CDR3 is TGCAGCGTTACAGGGGGCTGGAACGAAGAGCAGTACTTC.

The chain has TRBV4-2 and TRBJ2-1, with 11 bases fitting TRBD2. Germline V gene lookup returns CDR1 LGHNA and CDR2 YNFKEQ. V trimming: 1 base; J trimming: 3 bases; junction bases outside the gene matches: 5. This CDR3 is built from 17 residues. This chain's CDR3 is CASSQVLAGGNYNEQFF. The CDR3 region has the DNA TGTGCCAGCAGCCAAGTTTTAGCGGGAGGGAACTACAATGAGCAGTTCTTC.

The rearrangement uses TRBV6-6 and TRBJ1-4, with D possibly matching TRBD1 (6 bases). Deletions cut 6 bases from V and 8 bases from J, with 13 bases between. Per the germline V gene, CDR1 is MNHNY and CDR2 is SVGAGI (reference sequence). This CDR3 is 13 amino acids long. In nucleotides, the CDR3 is TGTGCCAGCAGAACGCGGGGGGGCGAAAAACTGTTTTTT. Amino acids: CASRTRGGEKLFF.